The source of this T cell receptor (beta chain) is a study of beta chain features in type 1 diabetes. Sorted cells reached over 95% purity in every population. The whole isolated RNA underwent reverse transcription, so sequencing captured expressed TCRB transcripts. Generated by immunoSEQ multiplex PCR, the TCRdb table keeps only in-frame clones and is missing some. The sample has some 150,000 clones; roughly 10% are singletons. Sequenced input: central memory CD4+ T cells from blood. The sequence was collected from a woman in her thirties or forties in good health.

CDR3 sequence: CASSLTHTGAGREKLFF. DNA for the CDR3: TGTGCCAGCAGCTTAACCCACACAGGAGCGGGACGGGAAAAACTGTTTTTT. This chain connects TRBV11-2 to TRBJ1-4; tentatively, D is TRBD1 (5 bases). V shed 2 bases and J shed 8 bases, with 21 bases lying between them. The CDR3 has 17 residues. The germline CDR1 and CDR2 sequences are SGHAT and FQNNGV.